This record looks at one T cell receptor beta chain sequence and its context. Its cognate antigen is unknown. Sorting yielded triplicates of approximately 300,000 cells for each CD8+ T cell subset. These data originate in a study of CXCR3-negative and CXCR3-positive naive CD8 T cells. The libraries of TRB cDNA were prepared using 5' RACE with UMI labels. TCRdb reprocessed the 5' RACE reads, keeping one entry per CDR3 protein, no DNA. The data show roughly 130,000 distinct CDR3 sequences, and the top ten clones hold under 0.75%. This CDR3 has 15 amino acids. Germline V gene data show CDR1 as SNHLY and CDR2 as FYNNEI. Points from the study as a whole: Naive cells that were CXCR3-positive had more hydrophobic TRB CDR3s (compared with CXCR3-negative naive cells).

The sequence was obtained from a human donor in good health. Some clones in this sample may be carry-over from other donors' samples. The sequenced sample was naive CXCR3+ CD8+ T cells from blood. Indicated subset: CD45RO-CCR7+CD27+CD95- naive CD8+ T cells expressing CXCR3 (TNR3+). The chain links TRBV2 to TRBJ2-4; TCRdb proposes TRBD1, but this gene call is untestable without DNA. CDR3 amino acids: CASKYGGDSSSIQYF.